This entry is about one T cell receptor beta chain. The V end lost 1 base, the J end lost 0 bases, and 6 bases lay between the germline ends. This CDR3 is built from 14 residues. CDR1 is SGHNT, CDR2 YENEEA, per germline. Method: immunoSEQ multiplex PCR; TCRdb's copy keeps in-frame clones and lacks some. Among some 55,000 clones listed, about 83% were seen once. This record belongs to a study of T cell changes during pregnancy in multiple sclerosis. This receptor was taken from a human donor whose cells served as feeder cells for cultures in a pregnancy study. The chain is built from TRBV11-3 and TRBJ2-5; no firm D call. The sequencing input was peripheral blood from another person, used as feeder cells. In DNA, the CDR3 is TGTGCCAGCAGCTTAGCCCGGAACCAAGAGACCCAGTACTTC. This gives the protein CASSLARNQETQYF.